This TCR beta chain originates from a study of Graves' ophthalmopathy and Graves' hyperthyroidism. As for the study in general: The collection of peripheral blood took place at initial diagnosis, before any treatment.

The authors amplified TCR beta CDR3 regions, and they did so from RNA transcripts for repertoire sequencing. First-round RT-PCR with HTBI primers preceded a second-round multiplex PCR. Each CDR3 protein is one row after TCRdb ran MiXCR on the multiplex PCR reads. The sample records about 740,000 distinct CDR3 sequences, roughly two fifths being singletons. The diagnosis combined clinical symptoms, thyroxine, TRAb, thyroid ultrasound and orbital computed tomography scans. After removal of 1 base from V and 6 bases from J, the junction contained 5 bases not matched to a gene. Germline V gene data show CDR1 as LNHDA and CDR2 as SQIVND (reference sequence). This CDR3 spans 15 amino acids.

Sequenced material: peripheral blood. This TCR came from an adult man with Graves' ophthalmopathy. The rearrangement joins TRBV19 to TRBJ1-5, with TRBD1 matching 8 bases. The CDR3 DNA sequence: TGTGCCAGTAGTATAGTGGCAGGGGGCGGTCAGCCCCAGCATTTT. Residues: CASSIVAGGGQPQHF.